The TCR beta chain described here comes from a study of T-cell memory formation after mild COVID-19 (TCRdb year 2021). Some background on the complete study: Most TCR sequence clusters were specific to one of the two donors. T-cell clones expanding and contracting after mild COVID-19 in two donors were tracked by longitudinal TCRalpha and TCRbeta repertoire sequencing. Two young, previously healthy adult volunteers, one female and one male, were included in the cohort. The investigation overall reported the following: Contracting CD4+ clones were located mainly in the CM and EM memory subsets, whereas CD8+ clones were found to be enriched in EMRA. Some responding clones were detected in pre-infection memory, suggesting pre-existing cross-reactive memory T cells joined the SARS-CoV-2 response. The study included only a couple of mild cases, and larger cohorts that include severe cases with pre-infection samples were judged to be necessary. SARS-CoV-2 specificity was not confirmed for the second-wave clones peaking on day 37. Clones that contracted from day 15 to 85 showed balanced CD4/CD8 phenotypes, whereas a second wave of clones that expanded from day 15 to 37 leaned towards CD4+.

In regard to this clonotype: The antigen it recognizes is unknown. No base quality information exists; no much larger clone differs at one position.

CDR1 and CDR2 (MNHEY, SVGEGT) derive from the germline V gene. Inclusive of the bounding cysteine and phenylalanine, the CDR3 is 15 residues long. Kept here is only the CDR3 DNA, which spans 45 bases and is read in frame from base 1. Trimming takes 7 bases off V and 0 bases off J; junction bases not matched to a gene: 8. Instrument on record: Illumina NovaSeq 6000. TCRalpha and TCRbeta cDNA libraries were built by 5'RACE with constant-segment primers, adding sample barcodes and unique molecular identifiers. Trizol reagent was used to extract RNA from every sample. Libraries were amplified in two PCR steps, with a second sample barcode and Illumina TruSeq adapters added in the second step. Sequencing of the libraries was done on an Illumina NovaSeq, producing 2 x 150 bp paired-end reads. Processing in the source paper ran as follows. Reads were demultiplexed and collapsed into UMI-guided consensus sequences with migec v1.2.7. Using mixcr v2.1.11, UMI consensuses were aligned to TRA and TRB V and J templates and then assembled into clonotypes. A clonotype was counted as expanded or contracted only if both edgeR and NoisET called the change significant, with noise models trained on biological replicates. For edgeR calls, the cutoffs were a false discovery rate-adjusted p below 0.01 and a log2 fold-change threshold of 1. As an exploratory analysis of dynamics, max-normalized trajectories of the 1000 most abundant clonotypes were examined with PCA combined with hierarchical clustering. Separately sequenced CD4+ and CD8+ repertoires were used to assign a CD4 or CD8 phenotype to each responding clone. TCRdb redid the processing of the public reads, applying fastp at Q25 and MiXCR, and retained in-frame beta chains. Rows with a matching CDR3 protein are joined into one entry that keeps the most common DNA and genes. Here the V and J calls rest on TCRdb's processing, not on the authors' analysis. This sample gives roughly 110,000 distinct CDR3 sequences in total; around 14% of them show up just once. In total, the top ten clones hold less than 45% of the sample.

Ficoll-Paque density gradient centrifugation was used to isolate PBMCs. The TCR comes from a man aged 18-30 years who had mild COVID-19 (a few samples of this study predate the infection). The sample titles of this study are shuffled in the database, so cell type and time point are left out; the donor was told from shared clones. The chain uses TRBV6-2 or TRBV6-3 and TRBJ2-7, and 8 bases in between align with TRBD1. Sequenced material: PBMCs or a T cell subset sorted from them (not recorded which). The DNA sequence follows: TGTGCCAGCACCGTAGATGGGACAGGCTCCTACGAGCAGTACTTC. Translated, this gives CASTVDGTGSYEQYF.